This T cell receptor beta chain is drawn from a study of cytomegalovirus exposure and HLA in healthy donors. General study results and limits: An analysis was carried out at a later point. It showed that HLA-associated TCR beta chains were more clonally expanded than equally common non-associated chains.

CDR3 size: 15 residues. V lost 0 bases and J lost 7; bases outside the gene matches: 9. CDR1 and CDR2 from the germline V gene are LGHNA and YSLEER. A remark on this clone: Its target is not known.

Researchers ran the PCR with 60 Vbeta and 13 Jbeta primers. Sequencing used immunoSEQ multiplex PCR; TCRdb keeps in-frame clones, though not all of them. Among about 160,000 clones listed, around 77% were seen once. The sequenced material came from PBMCs. The chain joins TRBV4-3 to TRBJ2-7; TRBD1 matches at 7 bases. This TCR was sampled from a woman between 45 and 60 years old in good health and CMV-seropositive. The DNA for the CDR3 is TGCGCCAGCAGCCAAGAATACGGACAGGCAGGTGAGCAGTACTTC. Its translation is CASSQEYGQAGEQYF.